This section outlines one T cell receptor beta chain sequence together with its context. Which antigen it targets is not known. Sequence at one end of the junction differs from germline and may be a read error. Using the deep immunoSEQ assay, TCR CDR3 regions were amplified from genomic DNA by multiplex PCR. Extracted genomic DNA from each cell subset was spread evenly across all wells of several immunoSEQ 96-well plates, with each plate serving as a replicate. For sorted subsets, about 200 ng genomic DNA, equal to some 30,000 T cell genomes, was loaded into each replicate PCR. Purified libraries were measured with a Qubit 3.0 fluorometer, size-checked on a Bioanalyzer 2100, and measured again with the KAPA Library Quantification kit. A separate single-read 150-cycle Illumina NextSeq 550 flow cell was used to sequence each immunoSEQ 96-well plate. Processing in the source paper ran as follows. Because only junctional sequences without quality scores were contained in the immunoSEQ output, filtering matching that applied to full-length reads could not be performed. Sequences were annotated with PyIR, a Python wrapper for IgBLAST v1.9, and V/J genes and CDR3 were assigned using IMGT germline references. Any read was removed if the V/J assignment was weak (E-value above 1e-6), the CDR3 was missing, or the read contained stop codons, out-of-frame junctions, or ambiguous translated residues. V3J clonotypes were defined as sequences sharing the same inferred V gene, J gene, and CDR3 amino acid sequence. The percentage overlap between two repertoires was calculated by dividing the number of shared unique clonotypes by the size of the smaller repertoire. Repertoire richness was assessed with RTK rarefaction, the Chao1 estimator, and Recon v2.1 estimates of unobserved clonotypes. Generation probabilities were computed with OLGA for all TCRbeta clonotypes obtained by the gDNA method from four donors. Drawn from immuneACCESS, this table holds only the in-frame rearrangements with V and J called that TCRdb kept. Clones are partly lost; checked studies trace under half to an unresolved V gene and leave the rest unexplained. That table is the source of V, J and clone size, and D and trimming were worked out from the DNA. In all, the sample holds some 1.5 million clones, and 96% of those were seen once. Of the sample, approximately 1% falls within the top ten clones.

Donors were healthy HIV-negative adults with no recently reported acute infections or vaccinations. All donors were Caucasian adults living in Nashville, Tennessee, USA. CD4+ T cells were enriched by magnetic negative selection; naive cells were then positively selected on CD45RA, and the negative fraction formed the memory subset. After blood collection by leukapheresis, PBMCs were isolated using Ficoll-Histopaque density gradient centrifugation and then cryopreserved in the vapor phase of liquid nitrogen. Purity and quantity of every magnetically sorted T cell population were checked by analytical flow cytometry. Genomic DNA was isolated from every sorted fraction and measured by UV absorbance on a Nanodrop 2000c. This sample stems from a study of shared clonotypes between healthy human individuals (dated by TCRdb to 2018 to 2021). For the wider study: The cohort comprised two women and three men aged 18 to 49 years. For each donor, CD4 naive and CD4 memory were each run on three plates, CD8 naive on two plates, and CD8 memory on one plate. To estimate repertoire size and how much clonotypes are shared between individuals, the study performed deep sequencing of blood TCR repertoires from roughly five healthy adults. To increase sequencing depth and limit assay-specific biases, different laboratories used diverse techniques to prepare libraries and sequence TCR repertoires. Each donor's leukapheresis produced roughly between about 0.9 and 9.5 billion PBMCs. Study-wide findings and limitations: Sampling was limited to blood, and TCR repertoires in tissue likely differ from TCR repertoires in blood. Because the study included only a small number of donors, the genetic and exposure-history diversity represented was limited. Incomplete sequencing was indicated by rarefaction of sorted-subset datasets, despite the large sequencing depth. Naive subsets generally had larger estimated clonotype richness than memory subsets did. Sharing across several donors was observed for about 5% of naive CD4, less than 4% of naive CD8, 2% to 2.5% of memory CD4, and over 0.3% of memory CD8 clonotypes. Pairwise subsampling led to the expectation that sequencing depth would affect the degree of clonotype sharing among donors. Compared with non-shared clonotypes, clonotypes shared by all four sorted-subset donors had higher generation probabilities.

The CDR3 contains 15 residues, cysteine and phenylalanine counted. Here the CDR3 DNA is all that survives: 45 bases in frame from base 1. Looking up the germline V gene (reference sequence) yields CDR1 SSHAT and CDR2 FNYEAQ. The chain uses TRBV7-7 and TRBJ2-1; 9 nucleotides in the junction match TRBD2. The TCR comes from a man aged 25 to 45 in good health. The sequenced sample was naive CD4+ T cells sorted from blood. The cell subset or site label, read with the paper, signifies: CD45RA+ positively selected. The sequence in DNA is TGTGCTAGCAGCTCTAGCGGGACCCTTACATCTGAGCAGTTCTTC. This yields the protein CASSSSGTLTSEQFF.